The 27 T cell receptor beta chains listed next were all sequenced from one sample in a study of cytomegalovirus exposure and HLA in healthy donors. PCR used 60 Vbeta primers and 13 Jbeta primers. Measured with immunoSEQ multiplex PCR; TCRdb has only the in-frame clones, and not every one. The sample has around 130,000 clones, and its top ten clones hold roughly 1.6%. The source material was PBMCs. The source is a woman aged 40 to 55 in good health and CMV-seronegative.

The chain combines TRBV10-2 with TRBJ2-7; TRBD1 might be the D (6 bases). V was trimmed by 8 bases and J by 3 bases, leaving 11 bases between them. CDR1 is WSHSY and CDR2 is SAAADI in the germline V gene. This CDR3 spans 12 amino acids. The CDR3 DNA reads TGCGCCAGCTCCAGGGGCAGCTACGAGCAGTACGTC. Its protein is CASSRGSYEQYV.

V gene TRBV18 combines with J gene TRBJ2-5; 8 bases map to TRBD1. CDR3 length: 15 amino acids. After removal of 7 bases from V and 2 bases from J, the junction contained 9 bases not matched to a gene. CDR1 is KGHSH and CDR2 is LQKENI in the germline V gene. The CDR3 region is CASLQTGAVQETQYF. The CDR3 nucleotides read TGTGCCAGCTTACAGACAGGGGCTGTACAAGAGACCCAGTACTTC.

The genes are TRBV14 and TRBJ1-1; TRBD1 agrees at 8 bases. CDR1 and CDR2 from the germline V gene are SGHDN and FVKESK. The CDR3 sequence is 13 residues long. The trim removed 6 bases at V and 10 bases at J, leaving 10 bases unmatched. The chain's CDR3 is CASSVAGGGGAFF. In DNA form, the CDR3 reads TGTGCCAGCAGTGTGGCAGGGGGCGGAGGAGCTTTCTTT.

The chain carries TRBV5-5 and TRBJ2-5, with 8 bases lining up with TRBD2. CDR3 length: 17 residues. Germline CDR1 SGHKS, CDR2 YYEKEE (reference sequence). Trimming cost V 1 base and J 1 base; bases outside gene matches: 9. CDR3 protein: CASSLLGRGEPQETQYF. DNA for the CDR3: TGTGCCAGCAGCTTGCTAGGGCGGGGGGAGCCCCAAGAGACCCAGTACTTC.

The chain combines TRBV13 with TRBJ1-2; D is possibly TRBD1 (5 bases). Germline CDR1 PRHDT, CDR2 FYEKMQ (reference sequence). This CDR3 has 17 residues. With 3 bases removed from V and 6 bases from J, the gap between germline ends came to 23 bases. CDR3 sequence (DNA): TGTGCCAGCAGCTTCCGGACACCGGTCCCCCGATCGCATGGCTACACCTTC. Translating gives CASSFRTPVPRSHGYTF.

The V call is TRBV28, the J call TRBJ2-7, with 8 bases that match TRBD2. The J segment lost 2 bases and the V segment lost 5 bases, leaving 2 bases of the junction unmatched. The germline V gene has CDR1 MDHEN and CDR2 SYDVKM. There are 13 residues in the CDR3. The CDR3 DNA reads as TGTGCCAGCAGTCCGGGGGGGCCCTACGAGCAGTACTTC. It codes for CASSPGGPYEQYF.

The CDR3 coding sequence is TGTGCCAGCAGTTCCCATCAGGGAAATCAGCCCCAGCATTTT. Amino acid sequence: CASSSHQGNQPQHF. The genes are TRBV28 and TRBJ1-5; weak D call: TRBD1 (5 bases). V lost 4 bases to trimming and J lost 4 bases, with 11 bases between them. In germline, CDR1 is MDHEN, CDR2 SYDVKM. The CDR3 runs 14 residues.

The V gene is TRBV2, the J gene TRBJ1-1; D remains unclear. CDR1 is SNHLY, CDR2 FYNNEI, per germline. The CDR3 covers 14 residues. Trimming removed 4 bases from V and 0 bases from J, with 9 bases in between. The CDR3 sequence: CASSGQQMNTEAFF. The DNA of the CDR3 is TGTGCCAGCAGTGGACAACAGATGAACACTGAAGCTTTCTTT.

The chain carries TRBV7-2 and TRBJ1-2; maybe TRBD1 (6 bases). The V gene lost 6 bases and the J gene lost 10 bases, with 24 bases spanning the gap. The CDR3 is made up of 15 amino acids. The germline V gene encodes CDR1 SGHTA and CDR2 FQGNSA. CDR3 loop: CASSLTLGALTAYTF. The CDR3 bases are TGTGCCAGCAGTCTAACATTGGGGGCGCTAACAGCCTACACCTTC.

The rearrangement joins TRBV21-1 to TRBJ1-4; the D call TRBD1 from the table was never checked on the DNA. TRBV21-1 is a pseudogene locus. This CDR3 is built from 17 residues. The CDR3 nucleotides read TGTGCCAGCAGCAATAGGGCGGGACAGGCAACTAATGAAAAACTGTTTTTT. Translated, it gives CASSNRAGQATNEKLFF.

This chain uses TRBV10-3 with TRBJ2-3; 10 nucleotides align to TRBD2. V was clipped by 4 bases and J by 1 base; unmatched bases: 2. The germline gives CDR1 ENHRY, CDR2 SYGVKD. CDR3 length equals 15 residues. The CDR3 loop is CAISVSGGRTDTQYF. The DNA for the CDR3 is TGTGCCATCAGTGTTAGCGGGGGGCGCACAGATACGCAGTATTTT.

The DNA for the CDR3 is TGTGCCAGCAGTCTAGGATACGGCACTGAAGCTTTCTTT. Amino acid sequence: CASSLGYGTEAFF. This sequence joins TRBV7-3 and TRBJ1-1, with D unresolved. The CDR3 is made up of 13 amino acids. Deletions cut 6 bases from V and 4 bases from J, with 12 bases between. Germline values: CDR1 SGHTA, CDR2 FQGTGA. Full variable domain (outside the CDR3, taken from reference TRBV7-3 and TRBJ1-1): GAGVSQTPSNKVTEKGKYVELRCDPISGHTALYWYRQSLGQGPEFLIYFQGTGAADDSGLPNDRFFAVRPEGSVSTLKIQRTERGDSAVYLCASSLGYGTEAFFGQGTRLTVV.

J is TRBJ1-1 and V is TRBV19, with 8 bases matching TRBD1. V trimming: 7 bases; J trimming: 5 bases; junction bases outside the gene matches: 6. CDR3 length equals 13 residues. CDR1 and CDR2 from the germline V gene are LNHDA and SQIVND (reference sequence). As DNA, the CDR3 is TGTGCCAGTACCGCACAGGGGGGAACTGAAGCTTTCTTT. As protein: CASTAQGGTEAFF.

The chain couples TRBV6-4 to TRBJ1-1; 12 positions agree with TRBD1. Germline values: CDR1 MRHNA, CDR2 SNTAGT. Trimming took 8 bases from V and 4 from J; bases not matched to a gene: 17. CDR3 length: 18 residues. The CDR3 loop reads CASQSPWDRGRGVTEAFF. The CDR3 nucleotides read TGTGCCAGCCAAAGTCCTTGGGACAGGGGGCGTGGGGTCACTGAAGCTTTCTTT.

V is TRBV7-8 and J is TRBJ2-7; D gene uncertain. The V end lost 2 bases, the J end lost 2 bases, and 10 bases lay between the germline ends. The CDR3 consists of 14 residues. Germline CDR1 is SGHVS and CDR2 is FQNEAQ. CDR3 in amino acids: CASSLRTEPYEQYF. The DNA of the CDR3 is TGTGCCAGCAGCTTACGAACTGAACCCTACGAGCAGTACTTC.

CDR3 nucleotides: TGTGCCACCAGCGAGGGAGCATCTGGGGCCAACGTCCTGACTTTC. Translated, it gives CATSEGASGANVLTF. The chain uses TRBV15 and TRBJ2-6, with a weak D call TRBD2 (5 bases). V lost 5 bases to trimming and J lost 1 base, with 9 bases between them. This CDR3 is built from 15 residues. Per the germline V gene, CDR1 is LNHNV and CDR2 is YYDKDF (reference sequence).

The rearrangement uses TRBV5-8 and TRBJ1-1, with D possibly matching TRBD1 (6 bases). Germline V CDR1 and CDR2: SGHTS, YDEGEE. Trimming took 7 bases from V and 2 from J, leaving 21 bases between them. This CDR3 contains 16 residues. DNA of the CDR3: TGTGCCAGCCCTCGCCTTTGGGGGGGGGCTAACACTGAAGCTTTCTTT. The encoded protein is CASPRLWGGANTEAFF.

The CDR3 nucleotides are TGCAGCGTGGGGCTGACAGGTCAAGAGACCCAGTACTTC. Residues: CSVGLTGQETQYF. The V gene is TRBV29-1, the J gene TRBJ2-5; tentatively, D is TRBD1 (6 bases). This CDR3 has 13 amino acids. V lost 6 bases to trimming and J lost 2 bases, with 13 bases between them. Germline-derived CDR1 and CDR2 are SQVTM and ANQGSEA.

The chain combines TRBV28 with TRBJ1-4; D is ambiguous. V was shortened by 6 bases and J by 10 bases, with 12 bases between the two germline ends. This CDR3 spans 12 amino acids. CDR1 is MDHEN and CDR2 is SYDVKM in the germline V gene. The CDR3 DNA follows: TGTGCCAGCAGGCGAGAGGTGGGAAAACTGTTTTTT. Amino acids: CASRREVGKLFF.

The V and J genes are TRBV4-3 and TRBJ1-4; possibly TRBD1 for D (5 bases). Germline CDR1 is LGHNA and CDR2 is YSLEER. V lost 0 bases and J lost 10, with 9 bases in between. CDR3 length: 13 amino acids. The CDR3 is CASSQEGVGKLFF. CDR3 coding DNA: TGCGCCAGCAGCCAAGAAGGGGTGGGAAAACTGTTTTTT.

V and J are TRBV28 and TRBJ2-7; D not resolved. Germline values: CDR1 MDHEN, CDR2 SYDVKM. The CDR3 sequence is 12 residues long. Deletions cut 3 bases from V and 7 bases from J, with 10 bases between. The CDR3 nucleotides are TGTGCCAGCAGTTTTGGTCTAATGGAGCAGTACGTC. Translation gives CASSFGLMEQYV.

The CDR3 nucleotides read TGTGCCACTTCAGCAGGGAGGAAGACTAATGAAAAACTGTTTTTT. Protein product: CATSAGRKTNEKLFF. The chain combines TRBV19 with TRBJ1-4, with D possibly matching TRBD1 (5 bases). V was shortened by 10 bases and J by 2 bases, with 17 bases between the two germline ends. The germline gives CDR1 LNHDA, CDR2 SQIVND (reference sequence). CDR3 size: 15 residues.

The V gene is TRBV19, the J gene TRBJ1-6; D is perhaps TRBD1 (6 bases). CDR3 length equals 14 residues. Germline V lookup: CDR1 LNHDA, CDR2 SQIVND (reference sequence). Trimming pared 5 bases from V and 9 bases from J, leaving 14 bases between. The CDR3 region is CASSPQGGVSPLHF. The CDR3 DNA follows: TGTGCCAGTAGTCCACAGGGCGGCGTTTCACCCCTCCACTTT.

The chain couples TRBV7-3 to TRBJ2-1; a weak D match, TRBD1 (5 bases). In germline, CDR1 is SGHTA, CDR2 FQGTGA. V shed 8 bases and J shed 10 bases, with 18 bases lying between them. The CDR3 has 13 residues. The CDR3 region is CASSGRVVQEQFF. In DNA, the CDR3 is TGTGCCAGCTCGGGCAGGGTGGTTCAAGAGCAGTTCTTC.

The chain recombines TRBV9 with TRBJ1-3; TRBD1 is a possible D gene (6 bases). The V end was cut by 0 bases, the J end by 4 bases, with 20 bases between. The CDR3 consists of 18 residues. Germline-derived CDR1 and CDR2 are SGDLS and YYNGEE. CDR3 DNA sequence: TGTGCCAGCAGCGTAGGGATAGGGCAGCAGGGGCGGGGAAACACCATATATTTT. This encodes CASSVGIGQQGRGNTIYF.

The chain has TRBV21-1 and TRBJ2-7; the table's D call of TRBD2 was not tested on the DNA. TRBV21-1 is recorded as a pseudogene. This CDR3 region has 19 residues. For the CDR3, the DNA is TGTGCCAGCATTCTTTCGGGGGGCGGCGCAGCTACCGACTCCTACGAGCAGTACGTC. Protein: CASILSGGGAATDSYEQYV.

The chain has TRBV5-6 and TRBJ1-4, with D maybe TRBD1 (5 bases). Trimming stripped 6 bases from V and 10 bases from J, with 19 bases between. The CDR3 consists of 14 residues. Germline values: CDR1 SGHDT, CDR2 YYEEEE. CDR3 amino acids: CASNFDSSYGKLFF. The CDR3 coding sequence is TGTGCCAGCAACTTCGACAGTTCCTATGGAAAACTGTTTTTT.